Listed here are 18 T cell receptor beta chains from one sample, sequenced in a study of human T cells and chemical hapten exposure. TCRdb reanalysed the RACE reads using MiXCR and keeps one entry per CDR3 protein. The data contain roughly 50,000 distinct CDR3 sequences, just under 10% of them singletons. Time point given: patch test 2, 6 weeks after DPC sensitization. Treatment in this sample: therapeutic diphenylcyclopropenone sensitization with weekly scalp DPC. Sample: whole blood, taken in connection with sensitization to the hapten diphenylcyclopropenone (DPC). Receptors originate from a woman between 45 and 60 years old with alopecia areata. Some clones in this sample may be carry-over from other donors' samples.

Written as DNA, the CDR3 is TGTGCCAGCAGCTTAGAACGCGGCGGCGGCAATCAGCCCCAGCATTTT. This sequence encodes CASSLERGGGNQPQHF. The V gene is TRBV7-9, the J gene TRBJ1-5; no clear D. The V gene lost 1 base and the J gene lost 2 bases, with 12 bases spanning the gap. This CDR3 spans 16 amino acids. Germline V gives CDR1 SEHNR, CDR2 FQNEAQ (reference sequence). The whole variable domain, filled in from reference TRBV7-9 and TRBJ1-5, reads DTGVSQNPRHKITKRGQNVTFRCDPISEHNRLYWYRQTLGQGPEFLTYFQNEAQLEKSRLLSDRFSAERPKGSFSTLEIQRTEQGDSAMYLCASSLERGGGNQPQHFGDGTRLSIL.

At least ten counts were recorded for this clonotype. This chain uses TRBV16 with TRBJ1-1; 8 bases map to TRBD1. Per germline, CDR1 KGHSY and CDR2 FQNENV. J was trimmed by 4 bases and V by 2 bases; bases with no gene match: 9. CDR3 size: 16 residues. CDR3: CASSQGQGRSGTEAFF. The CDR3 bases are TGTGCCAGCAGCCAAGGACAGGGAAGGTCGGGCACTGAAGCTTTCTTT.

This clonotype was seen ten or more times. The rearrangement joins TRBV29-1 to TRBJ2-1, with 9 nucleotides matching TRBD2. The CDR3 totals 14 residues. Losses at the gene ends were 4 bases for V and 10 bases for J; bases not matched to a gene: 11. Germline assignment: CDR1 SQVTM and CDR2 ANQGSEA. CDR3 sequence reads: CSVGGGRAANEQFF. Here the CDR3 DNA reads TGCAGCGTTGGGGGCGGGAGGGCCGCCAACGAGCAGTTCTTC.

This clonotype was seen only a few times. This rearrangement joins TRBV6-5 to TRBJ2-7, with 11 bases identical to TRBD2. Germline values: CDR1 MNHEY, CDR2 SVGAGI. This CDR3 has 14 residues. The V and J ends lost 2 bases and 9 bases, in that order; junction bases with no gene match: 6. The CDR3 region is CASSYGTSGSVQYF. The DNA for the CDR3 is TGTGCCAGCAGTTACGGTACTAGCGGGAGTGTGCAGTACTTC.

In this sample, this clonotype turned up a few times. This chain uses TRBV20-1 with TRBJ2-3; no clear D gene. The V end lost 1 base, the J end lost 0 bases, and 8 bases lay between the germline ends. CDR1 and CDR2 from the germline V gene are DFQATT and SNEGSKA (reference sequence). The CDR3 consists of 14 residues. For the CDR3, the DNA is TGCAGTGCTAGAGTTGGTGCTAGCACAGATACGCAGTATTTT. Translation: CSARVGASTDTQYF.

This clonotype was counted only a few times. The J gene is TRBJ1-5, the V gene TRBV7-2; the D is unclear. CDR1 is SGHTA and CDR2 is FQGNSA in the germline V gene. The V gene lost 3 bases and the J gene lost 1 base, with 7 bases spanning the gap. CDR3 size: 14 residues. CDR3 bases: TGTGCCAGCAGCTTTGTACACAGCAATCAGCCCCAGCATTTT. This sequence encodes CASSFVHSNQPQHF.

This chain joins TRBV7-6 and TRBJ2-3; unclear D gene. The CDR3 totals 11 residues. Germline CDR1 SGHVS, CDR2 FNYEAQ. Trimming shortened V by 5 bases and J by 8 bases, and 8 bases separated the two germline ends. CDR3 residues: CASSPGPTQYF. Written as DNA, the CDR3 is TGTGCCAGCAGCCCTGGGCCTACGCAGTATTTT.

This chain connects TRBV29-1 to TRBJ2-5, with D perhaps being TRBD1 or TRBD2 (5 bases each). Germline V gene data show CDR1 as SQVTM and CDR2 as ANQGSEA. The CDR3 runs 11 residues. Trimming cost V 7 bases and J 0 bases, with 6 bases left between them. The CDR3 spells CSGDDQETQYF. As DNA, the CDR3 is TGCAGCGGGGACGACCAAGAGACCCAGTACTTC.

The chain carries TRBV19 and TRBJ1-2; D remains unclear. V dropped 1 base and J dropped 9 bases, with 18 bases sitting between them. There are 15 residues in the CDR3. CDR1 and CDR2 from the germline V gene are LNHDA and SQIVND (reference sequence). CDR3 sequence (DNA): TGTGCCAGTAGTATAGCCGGGCTCCCCAGAGCCAGCTACACCTTC. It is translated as CASSIAGLPRASYTF.

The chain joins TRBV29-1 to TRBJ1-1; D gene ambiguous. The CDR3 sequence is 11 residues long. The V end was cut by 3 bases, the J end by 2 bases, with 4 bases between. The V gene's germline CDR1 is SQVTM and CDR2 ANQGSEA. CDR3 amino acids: CSVDENTEAFF. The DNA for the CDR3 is TGCAGCGTTGACGAAAACACTGAAGCTTTCTTT. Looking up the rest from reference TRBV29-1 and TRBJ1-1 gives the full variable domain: SAVISQKPSRDICQRGTSLTIQCQVDSQVTMMFWYRQQPGQSLTLIATANQGSEATYESGFVIDKFPISRPNLTFSTLTVSNMSPEDSSIYLCSVDENTEAFFGQGTRLTVV.

The DNA for the CDR3 is TGCAGCGTTGCGGTGTCCGGGGGAATTCAGCCCCAGCATTTT. It translates to CSVAVSGGIQPQHF. The chain combines TRBV29-1 with TRBJ1-5, with D perhaps TRBD1 (5 bases). In germline, CDR1 is SQVTM, CDR2 ANQGSEA. The CDR3 covers 14 residues. With 4 bases removed from V and 6 bases from J, the gap between germline ends came to 16 bases.

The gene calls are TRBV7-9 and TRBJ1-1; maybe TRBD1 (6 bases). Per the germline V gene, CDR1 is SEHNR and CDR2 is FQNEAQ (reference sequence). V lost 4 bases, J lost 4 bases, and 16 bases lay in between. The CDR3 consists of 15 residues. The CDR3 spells CASSSPGHMITEAFF. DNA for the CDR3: TGTGCCAGCAGCTCGCCGGGACATATGATCACTGAAGCTTTCTTT. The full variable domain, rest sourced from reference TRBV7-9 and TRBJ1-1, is DTGVSQNPRHKITKRGQNVTFRCDPISEHNRLYWYRQTLGQGPEFLTYFQNEAQLEKSRLLSDRFSAERPKGSFSTLEIQRTEQGDSAMYLCASSSPGHMITEAFFGQGTRLTVV.

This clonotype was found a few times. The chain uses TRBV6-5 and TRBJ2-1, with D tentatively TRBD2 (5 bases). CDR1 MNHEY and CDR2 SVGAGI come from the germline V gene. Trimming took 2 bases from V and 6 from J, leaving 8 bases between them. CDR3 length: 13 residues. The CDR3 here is CASSYPGFNEQFF. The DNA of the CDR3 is TGTGCCAGCAGTTACCCGGGGTTCAATGAGCAGTTCTTC.

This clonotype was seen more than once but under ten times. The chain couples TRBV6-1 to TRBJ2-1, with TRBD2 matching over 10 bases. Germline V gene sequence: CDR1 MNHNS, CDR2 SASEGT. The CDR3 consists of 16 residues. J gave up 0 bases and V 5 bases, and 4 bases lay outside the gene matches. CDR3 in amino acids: CASSRLAGASYNEQFF. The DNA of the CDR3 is TGTGCCAGCAGTAGGCTAGCGGGGGCCTCCTACAATGAGCAGTTCTTC.

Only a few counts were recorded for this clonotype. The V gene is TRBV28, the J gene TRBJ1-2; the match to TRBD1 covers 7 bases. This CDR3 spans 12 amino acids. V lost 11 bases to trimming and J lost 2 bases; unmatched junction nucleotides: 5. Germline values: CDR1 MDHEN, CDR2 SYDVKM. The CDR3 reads CACATGNYGYTF. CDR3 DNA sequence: TGTGCCTGCGCGACAGGGAACTATGGCTACACCTTC.

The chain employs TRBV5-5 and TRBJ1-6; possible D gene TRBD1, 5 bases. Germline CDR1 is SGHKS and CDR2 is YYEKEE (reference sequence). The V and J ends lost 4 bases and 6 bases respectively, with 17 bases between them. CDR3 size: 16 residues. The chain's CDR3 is CASSLGRGAPNSPLHF. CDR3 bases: TGTGCCAGCAGCCTCGGAAGGGGAGCCCCTAATTCACCCCTCCACTTT.

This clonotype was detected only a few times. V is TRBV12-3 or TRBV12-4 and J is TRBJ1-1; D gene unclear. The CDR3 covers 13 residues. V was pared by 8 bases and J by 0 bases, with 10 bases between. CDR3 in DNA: TGTGCCAGCGGTAGGGTCCTGAACACTGAAGCTTTCTTT. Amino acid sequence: CASGRVLNTEAFF.

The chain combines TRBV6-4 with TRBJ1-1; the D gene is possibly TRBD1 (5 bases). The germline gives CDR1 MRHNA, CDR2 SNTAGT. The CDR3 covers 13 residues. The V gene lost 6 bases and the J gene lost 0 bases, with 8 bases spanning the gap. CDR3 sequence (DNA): TGTGCCAGCAGATCAGGGCTGAACACTGAAGCTTTCTTT. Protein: CASRSGLNTEAFF.